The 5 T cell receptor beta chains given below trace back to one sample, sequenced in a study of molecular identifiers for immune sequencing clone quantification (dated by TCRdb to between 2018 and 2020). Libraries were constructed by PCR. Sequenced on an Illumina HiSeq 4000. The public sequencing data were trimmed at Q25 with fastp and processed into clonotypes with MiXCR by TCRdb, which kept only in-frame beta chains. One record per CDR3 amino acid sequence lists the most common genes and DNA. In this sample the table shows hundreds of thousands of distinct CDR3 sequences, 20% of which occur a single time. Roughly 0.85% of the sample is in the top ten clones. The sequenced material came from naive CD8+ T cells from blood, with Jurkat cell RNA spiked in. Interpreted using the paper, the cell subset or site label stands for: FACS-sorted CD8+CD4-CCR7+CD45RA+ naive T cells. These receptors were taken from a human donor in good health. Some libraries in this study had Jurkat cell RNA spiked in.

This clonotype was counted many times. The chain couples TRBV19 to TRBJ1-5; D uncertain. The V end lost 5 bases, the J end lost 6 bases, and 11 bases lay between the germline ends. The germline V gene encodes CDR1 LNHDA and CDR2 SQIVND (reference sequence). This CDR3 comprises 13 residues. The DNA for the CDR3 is TGTGCCAGTAGTCTTCCCTCGTCTCAGCCCCAGCATTTT. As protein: CASSLPSSQPQHF. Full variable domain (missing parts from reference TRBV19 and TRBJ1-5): DGGITQSPKYLFRKEGQNVTLSCEQNLNHDAMYWYRQDPGQGLRLIYYSQIVNDFQKGDIAEGYSVSREKKESFPLTVTSAQKNPTAFYLCASSLPSSQPQHFGDGTRLSIL.

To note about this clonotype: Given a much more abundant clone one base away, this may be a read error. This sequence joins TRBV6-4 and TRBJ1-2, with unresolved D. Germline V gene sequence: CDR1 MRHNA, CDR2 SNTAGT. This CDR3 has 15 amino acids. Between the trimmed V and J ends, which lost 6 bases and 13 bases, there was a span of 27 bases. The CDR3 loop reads CASSRGSVKQRLSTF. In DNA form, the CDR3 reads TGTGCCAGCAGCCGAGGGTCAGTCAAACAACGGCTAAGCACCTTC.

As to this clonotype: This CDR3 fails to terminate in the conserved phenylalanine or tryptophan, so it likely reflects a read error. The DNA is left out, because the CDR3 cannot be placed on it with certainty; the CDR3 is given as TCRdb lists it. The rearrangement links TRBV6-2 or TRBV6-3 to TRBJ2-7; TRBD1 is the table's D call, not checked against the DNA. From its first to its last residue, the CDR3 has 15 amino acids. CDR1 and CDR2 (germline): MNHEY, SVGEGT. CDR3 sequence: CASSPSGQGIYEQCS.

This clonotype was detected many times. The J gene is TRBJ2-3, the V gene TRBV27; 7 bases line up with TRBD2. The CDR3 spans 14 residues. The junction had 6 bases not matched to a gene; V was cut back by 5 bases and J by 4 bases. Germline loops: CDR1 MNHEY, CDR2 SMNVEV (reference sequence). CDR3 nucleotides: TGTGCCAGCAGTCCCGGACTAGATCCAGATACGCAGTATTTT. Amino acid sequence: CASSPGLDPDTQYF.

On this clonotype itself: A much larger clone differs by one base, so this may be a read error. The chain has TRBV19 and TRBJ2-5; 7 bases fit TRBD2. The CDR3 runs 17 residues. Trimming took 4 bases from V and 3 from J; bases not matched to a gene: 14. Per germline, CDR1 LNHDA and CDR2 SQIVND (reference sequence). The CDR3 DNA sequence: TGTGCCAGTAGTACTGGGACTGGCGGGAGAGCTAAAGAGACCCAGTACTTC. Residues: CASSTGTGGRAKETQYF.